Each of the 8 T cell receptor beta chains below was sequenced from the same sample in a study of technical replicates of blood from four donors. Sequencing was performed with immunoSEQ multiplex PCR; in TCRdb, only in-frame clones are kept and a portion is missing. This sample yields about 70,000 clones, of which around 97% are seen a single time; approximately 0.21% belongs to the top ten. The sample taken for sequencing was T cells isolated from PBMCs. Receptor source: a human donor in good health.

The gene calls are TRBV9 and TRBJ1-2; TRBD1 matches at 7 bases. The CDR3 spans 13 residues. CDR1 SGDLS and CDR2 YYNGEE come from the germline V gene. V was pared by 4 bases and J by 4 bases, with 4 bases of the junction left unmatched. The CDR3 DNA reads as TGTGCCAGCAGCCCGACAGGGTCCTATGGCTACACCTTC. Translation gives CASSPTGSYGYTF.

The chain is built from TRBV7-2 and TRBJ1-3; 8 bases align to TRBD1. Per germline, CDR1 SGHTA and CDR2 FQGNSA. J was trimmed by 4 bases and V by 3 bases; bases with no gene match: 11. The CDR3 runs to 17 residues. The CDR3 coding sequence is TGTGCCAGCAGCTTTTTTCTGGACAGGGTCGGAGGAAACACCATATATTTT. Translation: CASSFFLDRVGGNTIYF.

V is TRBV4-1 and J is TRBJ1-2; no clear D gene. The germline CDR1 and CDR2 sequences are MGHRA and YSYEKL. This CDR3 region has 15 residues. V was shortened by 5 bases and J by 8 bases, with 21 bases between the two germline ends. The CDR3: CASSGGRGPLGGYTF. The CDR3 region has the DNA TGCGCCAGCAGCGGAGGTCGGGGTCCCTTGGGAGGCTACACCTTC.

The chain has TRBV21-1 and TRBJ2-5; TRBD2, the table's D call, lacks a check against the DNA. TRBV21-1 is designated a pseudogene. The CDR3 spans 14 residues. This CDR3 reads CASSKGPGGGSRYF. The CDR3 nucleotides read TGTGCCAGCAGCAAAGGGCCCGGGGGGGGAAGTAGGTACTTC.

The rearrangement links TRBV5-1 to TRBJ1-1; D might be TRBD1 (6 bases). Germline V gene sequence: CDR1 SGHRS, CDR2 YFSETQ. The CDR3 is made up of 13 amino acids. V lost 2 bases, J lost 6 bases, and 11 bases lay in between. This CDR3 is CASSFGGASEAFF. DNA of the CDR3: TGCGCCAGCAGCTTCGGGGGGGCCTCTGAAGCTTTCTTT. The full variable domain, in which reference TRBV5-1 and TRBJ1-1 provide the parts outside the CDR3, is KAGVTQTPRYLIKTRGQQVTLSCSPISGHRSVSWYQQTPGQGLQFLFEYFSETQRNKGNFPGRFSGRQFSNSRSEMNVSTLELGDSALYLCASSFGGASEAFFGQGTRLTVV.

This rearrangement joins TRBV7-9 to TRBJ2-5; tentatively, D is TRBD2 (6 bases). Germline V gene data show CDR1 as SEHNR and CDR2 as FQNEAQ (reference sequence). Trimming shortened V by 3 bases and J by 7 bases, and 6 bases separated the two germline ends. This CDR3 region has 11 residues. The CDR3 region is CASSFGGTQYF. CDR3 DNA: TGTGCCAGCAGCTTCGGGGGGACCCAGTACTTC.

V gene TRBV28 combines with J gene TRBJ1-2; 7 nucleotides align to TRBD1. The trim removed 6 bases at V and 0 bases at J, leaving 13 bases unmatched. Germline V lookup: CDR1 MDHEN, CDR2 SYDVKM. This CDR3 comprises 17 residues. In nucleotides, the CDR3 is TGTGCCAGCAGGCAGGCTTTGGGACAGCTACCTAACTATGGCTACACCTTC. Translated, it gives CASRQALGQLPNYGYTF.

The chain recombines TRBV14 with TRBJ1-1; 10 bases line up with TRBD1. V gave up 4 bases and J gave up 4 bases; unmatched junction bases: 6. Germline assignment: CDR1 SGHDN and CDR2 FVKESK. The CDR3 extends over 15 amino acids. CDR3 amino acids: CASSLRTGGFTEAFF. CDR3 coding DNA: TGTGCCAGCAGCCTAAGGACAGGGGGTTTCACTGAAGCTTTCTTT.